The TCR beta chain described here comes from a study of CD4 T cells in relation to SARS-CoV-2 and coronaviruses. This clone was counted a single time. The antigen is undetermined. Roughly 10^5 naive or memory CD4+ cells were cultured with CEF peptides for about 10 days. CDR3 length: 17 amino acids. TCRdb's copy holds only in-frame clones and misses some; the assay was immunoSEQ multiplex PCR. This sample carries just over 35,000 clones, over 75% of them seen once, and the ten largest clones take around 21%. This sequence joins TRBV12-1 and TRBJ2-7; the DNA was not compared with TRBD1, the D call given in the table. TRBV12-1 is a listed pseudogene. The sequenced sample was memory CD4+ T cells from PBMCs, cultured in vitro. The origin of this receptor is an adult with COVID-19. The CDR3 loop is CASSLGVASIYPNEQYF. The CDR3 bases are TGTGCCAGCAGCCTAGGGGTGGCGTCCATATACCCCAACGAGCAGTACTTC.